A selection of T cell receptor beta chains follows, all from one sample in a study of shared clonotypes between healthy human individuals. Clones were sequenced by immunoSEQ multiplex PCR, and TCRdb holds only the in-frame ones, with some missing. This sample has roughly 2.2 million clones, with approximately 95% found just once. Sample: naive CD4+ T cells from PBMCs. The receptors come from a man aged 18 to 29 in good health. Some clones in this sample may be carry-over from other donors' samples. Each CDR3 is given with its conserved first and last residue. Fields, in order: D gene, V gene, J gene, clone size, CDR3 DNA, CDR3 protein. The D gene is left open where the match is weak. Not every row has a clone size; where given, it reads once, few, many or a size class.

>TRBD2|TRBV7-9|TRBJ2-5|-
TGTGCCAGCACCACGGGGGGGCAGGCCTACGAGACCCAGTACTTC
CASTTGGQAYETQYF
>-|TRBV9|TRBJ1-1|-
TGTGCCAGCAGCGCCGTAACAACTTCCTATGAAGCTTTCTTT
CASSAVTTSYEAFF
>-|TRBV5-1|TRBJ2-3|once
TGCGCCAGCAGCTTAACTAGCCCTAGCACAGATACGCAGTATTTT
CASSLTSPSTDTQYF
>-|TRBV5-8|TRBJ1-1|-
TGTGCCAGCAGCTTAGGCCACAGGGCGATGAACACTGAAGCTTTCTTT
CASSLGHRAMNTEAFF
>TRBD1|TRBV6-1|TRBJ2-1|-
TGTGCCAGCAATCGACAGGGGGGCTTCTACAATGAGCAGTTCTTC
CASNRQGGFYNEQFF
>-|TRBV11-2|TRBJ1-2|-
TGTGCCAGCAGCTTATGTTGCACTGGCTACACCTTC
CASSLCCTGYTF
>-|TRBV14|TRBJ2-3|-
TGTGCCAGCAGCCGCAGGGTGGGGTTAAGAACAGATACGCAGTATTTT
CASSRRVGLRTDTQYF
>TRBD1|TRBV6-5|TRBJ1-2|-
TGTGCCAGCAGTTACTCGGGACAGATCTATGGCTACACCTTC
CASSYSGQIYGYTF
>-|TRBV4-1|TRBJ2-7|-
TGCGCCAGCAGCCCAAAGGACAGGGAGGGATACGAGCAGTACTTC
CASSPKDREGYEQYF
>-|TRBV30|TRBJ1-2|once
TGTGCCTGGAGTGCGGGGGCGGGGAGCTACACCTTC
CAWSAGAGSYTF
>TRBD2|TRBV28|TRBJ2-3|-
TGTGCCAGCAGTTCCCATGGGACTAGCGGAGCCTCCCCCACAGATACGCAGTATTTT
CASSSHGTSGASPTDTQYF
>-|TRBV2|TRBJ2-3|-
TGTGCCAGCCTCGAGGATCGGGCCACAGATACGCAGTATTTT
CASLEDRATDTQYF
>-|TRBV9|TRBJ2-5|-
TGTGCCAGCAGCGAAAACCTCCCGGGACCCCAGTACTTC
CASSENLPGPQYF
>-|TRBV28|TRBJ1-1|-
TGTGCCGGAGGCCGGGCGGTCCCATATGAAGCTTTCTTT
CAGGRAVPYEAFF
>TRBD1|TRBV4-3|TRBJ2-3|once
TGCGCCAGCAGCCAAGATCTAGGGACAGGGGCGACAGATACGCAGTATTTT
CASSQDLGTGATDTQYF
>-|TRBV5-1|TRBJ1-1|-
TGCGCCAGCAATAACCCCCTGAACACTGAAGCTTTCTTT
CASNNPLNTEAFF
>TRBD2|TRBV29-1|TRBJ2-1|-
TGCAGCGTCACCTCTCGCGGGAGGAGCTACAATGAGCAGTTCTTC
CSVTSRGRSYNEQFF
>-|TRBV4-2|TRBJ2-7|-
TGTGCCAGCAGTTACGGGGGGCTCTCCTACGAGCAGTACTTC
CASSYGGLSYEQYF
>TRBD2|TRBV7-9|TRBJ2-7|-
TGTGCCAGCAGCGGTAGCGGGAGTGGCGAGCAGTACTTC
CASSGSGSGEQYF
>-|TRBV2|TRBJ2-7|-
TGTGCCAGCGGCCAGGGCTCCTACGAGCAGTACTTC
CASGQGSYEQYF